Each of the 8 T cell receptor beta chains below was sequenced from the same sample in a study of shared clonotypes between healthy human individuals. Data came from immunoSEQ multiplex PCR; TCRdb stores just in-frame clones and leaves some out. The data hold just over 2,000,000 clones, with approximately 95% observed a single time. CD45RO-negative, CCR7-selected cells formed the naive CD8 fraction, which excluded terminally differentiated effector memory CD45RA+ cells. The sequenced sample consisted of naive CD8+ T cells sorted from blood. These receptor sequences come from a man between 18 and 29 years old in good health.

V gene TRBV6-4 combines with J gene TRBJ1-5; D is uncertain. The germline V gene has CDR1 MRHNA and CDR2 SNTAGT. There are 15 residues in the CDR3. V shed 1 base and J shed 5 bases, with 12 bases lying between them. The CDR3 bases are TGTGCCAGCAGTGACTACCTGAAGCGCCATCAGCCCCAGCATTTT. It encodes CASSDYLKRHQPQHF.

The V and J genes are TRBV6-1 and TRBJ2-7; 8 positions match TRBD2. CDR3 length: 12 amino acids. The V gene end was trimmed by 10 bases and the J gene end by 2 bases; junction bases not matched to a gene: 4. CDR1 is MNHNS, CDR2 SASEGT, per germline. The CDR3 sequence: CATGRGAYEQYF. The DNA for the CDR3 is TGTGCCACTGGGCGGGGGGCCTACGAGCAGTACTTC.

Here the CDR3 reads CSAVRDTYPYEQYF. The CDR3 coding sequence is TGCAGCGCCGTTAGGGACACCTACCCCTACGAGCAGTACTTC. The rearrangement uses TRBV29-1 and TRBJ2-7; tentative D call: TRBD1 (6 bases). With 7 bases removed from V and 2 bases from J, the gap between germline ends came to 18 bases. The CDR3 consists of 14 residues. CDR1 is SQVTM and CDR2 is ANQGSEA in the germline V gene.

J is TRBJ2-5 and V is TRBV10-3; D might be TRBD2 (7 bases). The tail of the sequence fits TRBJ2-7 better, so the J call may be wrong. Per the germline V gene, CDR1 is ENHRY and CDR2 is SYGVKD. The CDR3 is made up of 16 amino acids. The CDR3 spells CAISESGGPRSYEQYF. The CDR3 DNA sequence: TGTGCCATCAGTGAGTCCGGGGGGCCAAGATCCTACGAGCAGTACTTC.

V usage is TRBV28 and J usage is TRBJ1-6, with D perhaps matching TRBD1 (6 bases). Germline CDR1 reads MDHEN; CDR2 reads SYDVKM. The V gene lost 2 bases and the J gene lost 7 bases, with 12 bases spanning the gap. The CDR3 consists of 15 residues. This chain's CDR3 is CASSLPWTENSPLHF. The CDR3 DNA follows: TGTGCCAGCAGTTTACCGTGGACAGAAAATTCACCCCTCCACTTT.

About this clone: Other DNA sequences from this sample encode an identical CDR3 as well. The rearrangement uses TRBV19 and TRBJ2-3; 7 nucleotides line up with TRBD2. Looked up from germline, CDR1 is LNHDA and CDR2 is SQIVND (reference sequence). V was clipped by 2 bases and J by 3 bases; unmatched bases: 2. CDR3 length: 14 residues. The DNA of the CDR3 is TGTGCCAGTAGTATAAGAGCGGGAACAGATACGCAGTATTTT. Translating it yields CASSIRAGTDTQYF.

This sequence joins TRBV11-2 and TRBJ2-6; TRBD1 agrees at 8 bases. V was clipped by 4 bases and J by 4 bases; unmatched bases: 3. Per the germline V gene, CDR1 is SGHAT and CDR2 is FQNNGV. The CDR3 spans 15 residues. The CDR3 bases are TGTGCCAGCAGCTCGACAGGGGTGGGGGCCAACGTCCTGACTTTC. Translated: CASSSTGVGANVLTF. The complete variable domain, with remaining parts taken from reference TRBV11-2 and TRBJ2-6, reads EAGVAQSPRYKIIEKRQSVAFWCNPISGHATLYWYQQILGQGPKLLIQFQNNGVVDDSQLPKDRFSAERLKGVDSTLKIQPAKLEDSAVYLCASSSTGVGANVLTFGAGSRLTVL.

This clone was observed a few times. V gene TRBV5-1 combines with J gene TRBJ2-1; the D gene is possibly TRBD1 (5 bases). The ends were cut back, 0 bases at V and 5 bases at J, with 9 bases in the middle. The CDR3 consists of 14 residues. Per germline, CDR1 SGHRS and CDR2 YFSETQ. The CDR3 DNA reads as TGCGCCAGCAGCTTGGTGGCAGGGAACAATGAGCAGTTCTTC. As protein: CASSLVAGNNEQFF.